Listed here are 21 T cell receptor beta chains from one sample, sequenced in a study of shared clonotypes between healthy human individuals. Sequencing was performed with immunoSEQ multiplex PCR; in TCRdb, only in-frame clones are kept and a portion is missing. The sample has hundreds of thousands of clones; about 96% are singletons. Positively selected for CCR7, the CD45RO-negative cells used as naive CD8 cells excluded terminally differentiated effector memory CD45RA+ cells. The specimen was naive CD8+ T cells sorted from blood. The receptor source for this set is a woman between 25 and 40 years old in good health.

On this clone: Additional DNA sequences in this sample encode the identical CDR3. This chain joins TRBV5-4 and TRBJ2-7; D is undetermined. Trimming removed 2 bases at V and 1 base at J, with 7 bases between. Germline CDR1 SGHNT, CDR2 YYREEE (reference sequence). The CDR3 totals 13 residues. CDR3 region: CASSLVGSYEQYF. The CDR3 nucleotides are TGTGCCAGCAGCTTAGTGGGATCCTACGAGCAGTACTTC.

The chain recombines TRBV19 with TRBJ2-1, with 14 bases that match TRBD2. The CDR3 is 19 amino acids. J lost 0 bases, V lost 7 bases, and 11 bases had no gene match. CDR1 is LNHDA and CDR2 is SQIVND in the germline V gene (reference sequence). Here the CDR3 DNA reads TGTGCCAGTACCGGGCCGGGACTAGCGGGAGTTTTCTCCTACAATGAGCAGTTCTTC. Protein sequence: CASTGPGLAGVFSYNEQFF.

The DNA for the CDR3 is TGTGCCAGCTTAAGCCGTTTAAGGGGGCGCGATACGCAGTATTTT. This translates into CASLSRLRGRDTQYF. This rearrangement joins TRBV13 to TRBJ2-3, with TRBD1 identical over 7 bases. With V trimmed by 8 bases and J by 6 bases, 14 bases remained unmatched. CDR1 is PRHDT and CDR2 is FYEKMQ in the germline V gene (reference sequence). The CDR3 runs 15 residues.

This clone was counted a single time. The rearrangement joins TRBV27 to TRBJ2-2, with 9 bases that match TRBD2. CDR3 size: 16 residues. Trimming removed 3 bases from V and 5 bases from J; junction bases left unmatched: 7. CDR1 MNHEY and CDR2 SMNVEV come from the germline V gene (reference sequence). CDR3 sequence: CASSFIAGVRTGELFF. CDR3 nucleotide sequence: TGTGCCAGCAGTTTCATAGCGGGAGTCCGGACCGGGGAGCTGTTTTTT.

On this clone: This specimen includes other DNA sequences encoding the same CDR3. This chain joins TRBV28 and TRBJ2-2; perhaps D is TRBD1 or TRBD2 (5 bases each). V gave up 6 bases and J gave up 3 bases, with 11 bases separating them. Germline loops: CDR1 MDHEN, CDR2 SYDVKM. CDR3 length equals 14 residues. The CDR3: CASSLQGHTGELFF. The CDR3 DNA sequence: TGTGCCAGCAGCCTGCAGGGACACACCGGGGAGCTGTTTTTT.

The J gene is TRBJ2-1, the V gene TRBV28, with 10 bases aligning to TRBD2. The V segment lost 6 bases and the J segment 2 bases; nucleotides outside the gene matches: 7. CDR1 is MDHEN and CDR2 is SYDVKM in the germline V gene. The CDR3 is made up of 16 amino acids. The CDR3 nucleotides are TGTGCCAGCAGACTCCAAGCGGGAGGGCCCTACAATGAGCAGTTCTTC. Encoded protein: CASRLQAGGPYNEQFF.

V usage is TRBV2 and J usage is TRBJ2-7, with D possibly called TRBD1 or TRBD2 (5 bases each). The CDR3 extends over 15 amino acids. The V gene lost 4 bases and the J gene lost 0 bases, with 13 bases spanning the gap. The V gene's germline CDR1 is SNHLY and CDR2 FYNNEI. CDR3 sequence reads: CASSGFRDVSYEQYF. Written as DNA, the CDR3 is TGTGCCAGCAGTGGTTTCCGGGACGTCTCCTACGAGCAGTACTTC.

The chain couples TRBV5-8 to TRBJ1-5; the D gene is possibly TRBD1 (5 bases). CDR1 is SGHTS, CDR2 YDEGEE, per germline. The CDR3 is 20 amino acids. The V end lost 4 bases, the J end lost 1 base, and 27 bases lay between the germline ends. CDR3 bases: TGTGCCAGCAGCACCCGGGACGCTCTATTCAGGGTAAAGAGCAATCAGCCCCAGCATTTT. This codes for CASSTRDALFRVKSNQPQHF. Full variable domain (outside the CDR3, taken from reference TRBV5-8 and TRBJ1-5): EAGVTQSPTHLIKTRGQQATLRCSPISGHTSVYWYQQALGLGLQFLLWYDEGEERNRGNFPPRFSGRQFPNYSSELNVNALELEDSALYLCASSTRDALFRVKSNQPQHFGDGTRLSIL.

The chain couples TRBV30 to TRBJ2-7; D gene uncertain. Trimming shortened V by 1 base and J by 1 base, and 5 bases separated the two germline ends. In germline, CDR1 is GTSNPN, CDR2 SVGIG (reference sequence). The CDR3 has 12 amino acids. The CDR3 DNA is TGTGCCTGGAGTGGAACTTCCTACGAGCAGTACTTC. Translation: CAWSGTSYEQYF.

CDR3 protein: CASSLRTGWAEAFF. DNA of the CDR3: TGTGCCAGCAGTCTACGGACAGGGTGGGCTGAAGCTTTCTTT. The rearrangement links TRBV28 to TRBJ1-1; TRBD1 matches at 8 bases. The germline V gene encodes CDR1 MDHEN and CDR2 SYDVKM. The V and J ends lost 5 bases and 6 bases, in that order; junction bases with no gene match: 8. The CDR3 extends over 14 amino acids.

The chain couples TRBV5-6 to TRBJ2-7; tentative D call: TRBD2 (5 bases). CDR1 and CDR2 from the germline V gene are SGHDT and YYEEEE. This CDR3 contains 13 residues. Trimming took off 4 bases at V and 4 bases at J, with 12 bases between the two ends. The CDR3 loop is CASSPSRGYEQYF. CDR3 sequence (DNA): TGTGCCAGCAGCCCATCCCGGGGTTACGAGCAGTACTTC.

The gene calls are TRBV6-5 and TRBJ2-1, with D possibly being TRBD2 (5 bases). Between the trimmed V and J ends, which lost 5 bases and 10 bases, there was a span of 9 bases. Germline V gene data show CDR1 as MNHEY and CDR2 as SVGAGI. CDR3 length: 11 amino acids. CDR3 loop: CASSDTGEQFF. The CDR3 nucleotides are TGTGCCAGCAGTGATACGGGAGAGCAGTTCTTC.

Details on this clone: Germline and junction disagree at one end, which may indicate a read error. The gene calls are TRBV6-5 and TRBJ2-7; no firm D call. Germline V CDR1 and CDR2: MNHEY, SVGAGI. This CDR3 has 11 residues. The DNA of the CDR3 is TGTGCCAGCGGTTATCCCTACGAGCAGTACTTC. This translates into CASGYPYEQYF.

The chain carries TRBV5-6 and TRBJ2-7; a possible D gene is TRBD1 (5 bases). The germline V and J ends were trimmed by 2 bases and 6 bases, with 15 bases remaining between them. The CDR3 length is 14 residues. The V gene's germline CDR1 is SGHDT and CDR2 YYEEEE. The chain's CDR3 is CASSFLQGNGEQYF. The CDR3 DNA sequence: TGTGCCAGCAGCTTTCTCCAGGGCAACGGCGAGCAGTACTTC.

The chain's CDR3 is CASSLVAGANYEQYF. The CDR3 coding sequence is TGTGCCAGCAGTTTAGTAGCGGGAGCAAACTACGAGCAGTACTTC. The chain combines TRBV27 with TRBJ2-7; TRBD2 aligns across 9 bases. Unmatched junction bases numbered 5, after V lost 2 bases and J lost 3 bases. CDR1 is MNHEY and CDR2 is SMNVEV in the germline V gene (reference sequence). There are 15 residues in the CDR3.

The chain combines TRBV9 with TRBJ2-7, with 8 bases fitting TRBD2. The CDR3 is made up of 14 amino acids. V lost 3 bases and J lost 5; bases outside the gene matches: 7. CDR1 SGDLS and CDR2 YYNGEE come from the germline V gene. The CDR3 loop is CASSAGGATNEQYF. CDR3 nucleotides: TGTGCCAGCAGCGCGGGAGGGGCAACGAACGAGCAGTACTTC.

The chain recombines TRBV10-3 with TRBJ1-2, with D perhaps TRBD1 (6 bases). From germline, CDR1 is ENHRY and CDR2 SYGVKD. Deletions cut 2 bases from V and 4 bases from J, with 17 bases between. The CDR3 runs to 16 residues. CDR3 in amino acids: CAISEPTEGGPYGYTF. The CDR3 bases are TGTGCCATCAGTGAGCCTACAGAGGGGGGGCCCTATGGCTACACCTTC.

The chain links TRBV4-1 to TRBJ2-1, with D possibly being TRBD1 (6 bases). Trimming removed 2 bases at V and 0 bases at J, with 17 bases between. The CDR3 length is 18 residues. From germline, CDR1 is MGHRA and CDR2 YSYEKL. Here the CDR3 reads CASSQRSGVQGSYNEQFF. The CDR3 bases are TGCGCCAGCAGCCAACGTTCAGGGGTCCAGGGCTCCTACAATGAGCAGTTCTTC.

The chain employs TRBV27 and TRBJ2-2, with D maybe TRBD1 (6 bases). Trimming cost V 6 bases and J 1 base, with 12 bases left between them. The CDR3 spans 15 residues. The germline gives CDR1 MNHEY, CDR2 SMNVEV (reference sequence). In DNA, the CDR3 is TGTGCCAGCAGCTCAGGACAGAGGAACACCGGGGAGCTGTTTTTT. This translates into CASSSGQRNTGELFF.

This clone has only one observation. The chain combines TRBV6-1 with TRBJ2-1, with D perhaps TRBD2 (5 bases). The germline CDR1 and CDR2 sequences are MNHNS and SASEGT. The CDR3 totals 15 residues. The V end was cut by 1 base, the J end by 9 bases, with 16 bases between. As DNA, the CDR3 is TGTGCCAGCAGTGAAGGGAGCGGCAGTACATCTGAGCAGTTCTTC. Its protein is CASSEGSGSTSEQFF.

This chain joins TRBV5-1 and TRBJ2-7, with 9 bases fitting TRBD1. This CDR3 has 16 residues. Germline CDR1 reads SGHRS; CDR2 reads YFSETQ. After removal of 1 base from V and 7 bases from J, the junction contained 12 bases not matched to a gene. CDR3 sequence (DNA): TGCGCCAGCAGCTTGTGGAACTTACAGGGGGCTGGAGAGCAGTACTTC. Protein: CASSLWNLQGAGEQYF.